This paragraph covers one T cell receptor beta chain sequence. A read error may be the cause here, since a much bigger clone is one base away. Using RNA template, CDR3s of TCR alpha and beta were amplified with iRepertoire arm-PCR. One entry per CDR3 protein, called by TCRdb with MiXCR from the multiplex PCR reads. The sample includes about 140,000 distinct CDR3 sequences, roughly 43% of them seen just once. The data stem from a study of glioma-infiltrating T cells. This TCR was sampled from a human donor with low-grade glioma or glioblastoma, undergoing nonglioma brain surgery, or in good health (not recorded which). Sequences were obtained from glioma tissue, nonneoplastic brain tissue, or PBMCs (not recorded which).

The CDR3 sequence: CASSRDDHYEQYF. The DNA for the CDR3 is TGTGCCAGCAGTCGGGATGATCACTACGAGCAGTACTTC. This chain links TRBV6-2 or TRBV6-3 with TRBJ2-7, with D perhaps matching TRBD2 (5 bases). This CDR3 is built from 13 residues. Germline V gives CDR1 MNHEY, CDR2 SVGEGT. Trimming pared 5 bases from V and 3 bases from J, leaving 11 bases between.